This TCR beta chain was recovered during a study of CD8+CD57+ T cells in acquired aplastic anemia. Profiling that covered TCR beta VDJ and CDR3 relied on genomic DNA as its template. TCRdb redid the calling of the reads with MiXCR, one entry per CDR3 protein. The sample lists some 150,000 distinct CDR3 sequences, around 75% occurring once. In patients chosen for sequencing, flow cytometry had shown CD8+CD57+ cell expansion. This clonotype is a singleton in its sample. This CDR3 spans 18 amino acids. After removal of 3 bases from V and 0 bases from J, the junction contained 5 bases not matched to a gene. Germline-derived CDR1 and CDR2 are SNHLY and FYNNEI.

The specimen sequenced was sorted CD4+, CD8+, or CD8+CD57+ T cells (not recorded which) from PBMCs. The TCR sequence derives from a human donor with aplastic anemia. The chain links TRBV2 to TRBJ1-4; 12 positions agree with TRBD1. The CDR3 coding sequence is TGTGCCAGCAGTGATTGGGACAGGGGGCCGGCAACTAATGAAAAACTGTTTTTT. Translation: CASSDWDRGPATNEKLFF.